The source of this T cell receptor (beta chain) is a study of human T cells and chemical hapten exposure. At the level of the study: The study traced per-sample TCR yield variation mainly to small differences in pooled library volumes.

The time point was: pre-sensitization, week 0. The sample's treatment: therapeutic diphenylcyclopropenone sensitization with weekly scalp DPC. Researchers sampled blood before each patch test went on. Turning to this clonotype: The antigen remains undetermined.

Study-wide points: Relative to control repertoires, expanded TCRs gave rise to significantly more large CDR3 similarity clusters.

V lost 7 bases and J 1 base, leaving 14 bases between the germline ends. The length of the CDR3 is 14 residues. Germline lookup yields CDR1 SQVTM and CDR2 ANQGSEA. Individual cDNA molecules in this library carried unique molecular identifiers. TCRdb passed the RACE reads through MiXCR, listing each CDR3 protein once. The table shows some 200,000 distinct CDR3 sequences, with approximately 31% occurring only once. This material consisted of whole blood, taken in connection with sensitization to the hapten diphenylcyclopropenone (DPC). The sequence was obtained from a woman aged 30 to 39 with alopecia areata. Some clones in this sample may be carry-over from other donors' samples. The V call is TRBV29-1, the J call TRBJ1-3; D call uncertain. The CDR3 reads CSASPGGSGNTIYF. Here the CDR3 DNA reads TGCAGCGCTTCCCCCGGTGGATCTGGAAACACCATATATTTT.